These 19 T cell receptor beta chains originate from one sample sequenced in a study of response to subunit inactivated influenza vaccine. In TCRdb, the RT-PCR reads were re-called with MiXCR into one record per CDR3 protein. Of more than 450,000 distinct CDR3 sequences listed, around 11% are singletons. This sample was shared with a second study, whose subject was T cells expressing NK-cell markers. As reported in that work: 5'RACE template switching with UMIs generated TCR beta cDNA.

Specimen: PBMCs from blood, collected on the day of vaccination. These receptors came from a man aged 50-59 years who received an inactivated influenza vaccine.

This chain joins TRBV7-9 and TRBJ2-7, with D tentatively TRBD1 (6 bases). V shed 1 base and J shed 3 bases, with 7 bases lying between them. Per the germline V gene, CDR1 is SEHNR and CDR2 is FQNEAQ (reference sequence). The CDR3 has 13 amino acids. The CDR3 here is CASSLEGDYEQYF. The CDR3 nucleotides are TGTGCCAGCAGCTTAGAGGGGGACTACGAGCAGTACTTC.

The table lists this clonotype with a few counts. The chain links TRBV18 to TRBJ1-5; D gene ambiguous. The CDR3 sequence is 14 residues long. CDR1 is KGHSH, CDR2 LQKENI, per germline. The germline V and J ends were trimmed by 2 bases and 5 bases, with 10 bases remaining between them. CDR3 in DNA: TGTGCCAGCTCACCAGGCCCCGGGGATCAGCCCCAGCATTTT. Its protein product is CASSPGPGDQPQHF.

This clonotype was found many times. CDR3 in amino acids: CASSQALEGTSGSSAKNIQYF. For the CDR3, the DNA is TGTGCCAGCAGCCAAGCCCTAGAGGGGACTAGCGGGAGTTCGGCCAAAAACATTCAGTACTTC. J is TRBJ2-4 and V is TRBV3-1; 14 bases are shared with TRBD2. This CDR3 has 21 residues. Germline CDR1 and CDR2: LGHDT and YNNKEL (reference sequence). J gave up 1 base and V 1 base, and 12 bases lay outside the gene matches.

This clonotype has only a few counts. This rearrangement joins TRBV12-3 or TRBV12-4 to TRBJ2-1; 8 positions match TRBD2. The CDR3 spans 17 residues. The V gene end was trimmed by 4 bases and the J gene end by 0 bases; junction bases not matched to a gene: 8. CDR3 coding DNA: TGTGCCAGCAGTTCTCCCCTAGCGGGCAGCTCCTACAATGAGCAGTTCTTC. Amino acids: CASSSPLAGSSYNEQFF.

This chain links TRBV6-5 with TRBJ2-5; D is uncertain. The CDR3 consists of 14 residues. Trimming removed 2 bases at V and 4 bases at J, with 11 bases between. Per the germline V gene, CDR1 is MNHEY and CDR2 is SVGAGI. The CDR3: CASSYGGEAETQYF. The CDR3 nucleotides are TGTGCCAGCAGTTACGGTGGAGAGGCAGAGACCCAGTACTTC.

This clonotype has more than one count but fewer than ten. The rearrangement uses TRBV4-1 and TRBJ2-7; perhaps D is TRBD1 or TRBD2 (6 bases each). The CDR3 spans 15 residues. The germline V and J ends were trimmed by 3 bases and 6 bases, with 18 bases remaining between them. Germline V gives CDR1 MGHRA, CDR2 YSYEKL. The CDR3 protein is CASSQRTVGGVEQYF. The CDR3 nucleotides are TGCGCCAGCAGCCAGCGGACAGTCGGGGGAGTCGAGCAGTACTTC.

The CDR3 DNA is TGTGCCAGCAGTTACCCCCCGGGACAGGGCCCTCGGCAGCAGTACTTC. As protein: CASSYPPGQGPRQQYF. This chain uses TRBV6-5 with TRBJ2-7; 9 bases line up with TRBD1. The germline gives CDR1 MNHEY, CDR2 SVGAGI. Trimming cost V 2 bases and J 8 bases; bases outside gene matches: 13. This CDR3 region has 16 residues.

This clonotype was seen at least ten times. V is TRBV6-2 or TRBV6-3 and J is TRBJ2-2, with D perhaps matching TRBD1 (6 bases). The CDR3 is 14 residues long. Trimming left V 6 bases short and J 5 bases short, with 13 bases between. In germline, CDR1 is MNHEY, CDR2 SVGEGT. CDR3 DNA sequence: TGTGCCAGCAGGACCCACAGGGAAACCGGGGAGCTGTTTTTT. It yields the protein CASRTHRETGELFF.

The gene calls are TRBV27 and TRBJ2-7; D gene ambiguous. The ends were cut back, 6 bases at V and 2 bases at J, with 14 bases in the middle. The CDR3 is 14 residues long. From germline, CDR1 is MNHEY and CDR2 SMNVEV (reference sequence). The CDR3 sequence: CASRVSDGTYEQYF. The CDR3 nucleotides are TGTGCCAGCAGGGTCTCTGACGGAACCTACGAGCAGTACTTC.

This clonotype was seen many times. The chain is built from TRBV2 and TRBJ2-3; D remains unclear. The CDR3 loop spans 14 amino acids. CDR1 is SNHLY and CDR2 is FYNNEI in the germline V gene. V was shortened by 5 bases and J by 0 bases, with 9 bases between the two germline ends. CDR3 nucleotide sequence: TGTGCCAGCAGTCAAGTAGCTAGCACAGATACGCAGTATTTT. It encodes CASSQVASTDTQYF.

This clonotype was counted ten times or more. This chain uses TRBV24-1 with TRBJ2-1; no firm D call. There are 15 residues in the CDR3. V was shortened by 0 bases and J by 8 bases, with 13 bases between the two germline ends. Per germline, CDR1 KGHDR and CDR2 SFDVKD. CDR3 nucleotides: TGTGCCACCAGTGATTTGCGTTCTAGTATGGATGAGCAGTTCTTC. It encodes CATSDLRSSMDEQFF.

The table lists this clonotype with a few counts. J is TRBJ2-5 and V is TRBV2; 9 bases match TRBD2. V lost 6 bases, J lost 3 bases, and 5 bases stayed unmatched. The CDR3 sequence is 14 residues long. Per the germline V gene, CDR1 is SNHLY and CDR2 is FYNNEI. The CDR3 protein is CASRATSGEETQYF. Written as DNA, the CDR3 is TGTGCCAGCAGAGCGACTAGCGGAGAAGAGACCCAGTACTTC. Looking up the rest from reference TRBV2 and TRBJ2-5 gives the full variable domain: EPEVTQTPSHQVTQMGQEVILRCVPISNHLYFYWYRQILGQKVEFLVSFYNNEISEKSEIFDDQFSVERPDGSNFTLKIRSTKLEDSAMYFCASRATSGEETQYFGPGTRLLVL.

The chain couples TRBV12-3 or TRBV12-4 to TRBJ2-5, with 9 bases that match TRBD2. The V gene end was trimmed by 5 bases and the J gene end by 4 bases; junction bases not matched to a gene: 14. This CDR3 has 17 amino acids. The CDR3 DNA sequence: TGTGCCAGCAGTCCCGGACTAGCGACGACGTCCTCAGAGACCCAGTACTTC. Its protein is CASSPGLATTSSETQYF.

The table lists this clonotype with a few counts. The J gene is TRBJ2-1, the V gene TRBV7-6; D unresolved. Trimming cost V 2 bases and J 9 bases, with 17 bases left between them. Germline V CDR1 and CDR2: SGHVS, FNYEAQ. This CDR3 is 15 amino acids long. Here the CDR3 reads CASSLRPLDRPEQFF. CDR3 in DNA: TGTGCCAGCAGCTTAAGGCCCTTGGACCGCCCTGAGCAGTTCTTC.

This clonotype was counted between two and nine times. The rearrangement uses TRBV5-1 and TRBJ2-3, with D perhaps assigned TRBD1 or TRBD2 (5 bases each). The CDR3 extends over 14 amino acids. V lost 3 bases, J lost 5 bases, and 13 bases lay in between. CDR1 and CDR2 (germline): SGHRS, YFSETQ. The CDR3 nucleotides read TGCGCCAGCAGCTGGGGGTCACACGGAGATACGCAGTATTTT. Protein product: CASSWGSHGDTQYF.

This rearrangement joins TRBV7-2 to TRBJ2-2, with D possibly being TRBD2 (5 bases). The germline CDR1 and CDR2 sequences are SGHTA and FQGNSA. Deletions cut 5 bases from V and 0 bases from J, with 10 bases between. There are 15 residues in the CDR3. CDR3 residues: CASSRDFANTGELFF. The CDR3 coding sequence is TGTGCCAGCAGCCGGGATTTCGCGAACACCGGGGAGCTGTTTTTT.

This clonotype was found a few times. DNA of the CDR3: TGTGCCAGCAGTTTTAGCGGGGGCAGGGCGGATACGCAGTATTTT. Amino acids: CASSFSGGRADTQYF. The genes are TRBV12-3 or TRBV12-4 and TRBJ2-3; 9 bases match TRBD2. The CDR3 has 15 amino acids. V was clipped by 3 bases and J by 6 bases; unmatched bases: 7.

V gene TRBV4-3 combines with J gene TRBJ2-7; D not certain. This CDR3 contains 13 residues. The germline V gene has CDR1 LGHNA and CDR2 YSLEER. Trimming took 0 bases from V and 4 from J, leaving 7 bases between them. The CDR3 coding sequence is TGCGCCAGCAGCCAAGACGAGCGATACGAGCAGTACTTC. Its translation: CASSQDERYEQYF.

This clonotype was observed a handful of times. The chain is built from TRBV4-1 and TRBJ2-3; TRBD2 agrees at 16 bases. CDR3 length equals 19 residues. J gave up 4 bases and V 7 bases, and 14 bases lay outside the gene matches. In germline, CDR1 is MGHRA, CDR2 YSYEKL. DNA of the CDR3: TGCGCCAGCACTCAGCAAGGGACTAGCGGGGGGGCCTTTGCAGATACGCAGTATTTT. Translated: CASTQQGTSGGAFADTQYF.